This T cell receptor (beta chain) was observed in a study of T cells expressing NK-cell markers. Study summary: Sequencing covered eight donors, seven HCMV-seropositive and one seronegative. Study results and caveats: In roughly 6 donors, dominant CD3+CD56+NKG2C+ clones formed about 1.0-7.5% of CD8+ cells. Clarity on HCMV specificity was lacking for the expanded NKG2C+ T cell clones. Once again these clonotypes came out on top in the CD3+CD56-NKG2C+ fraction of four donors.

Concerning this clonotype: Its antigen remains unknown.

With the 5' RACE reads reprocessed, TCRdb shows one record per CDR3 protein and no DNA. The specimen's table records 500,000 to 700,000 distinct CDR3 sequences. Germline V gene sequence: CDR1 MDHEN, CDR2 SYDVKM. The CDR3 runs to 13 residues. The material sequenced was blood T cells: a sorted CD56 or NKG2C T cell subset, CD4+ or CD8+ T cells, or bulk PBMC T cells (not recorded which). The V call is TRBV28, the J call TRBJ1-1; TCRdb picks TRBD1, but there is no DNA to check that call. The receptor comes from a man between 18 and 29 years old in good health. CDR3 region: CASSRGQSTEAFF.